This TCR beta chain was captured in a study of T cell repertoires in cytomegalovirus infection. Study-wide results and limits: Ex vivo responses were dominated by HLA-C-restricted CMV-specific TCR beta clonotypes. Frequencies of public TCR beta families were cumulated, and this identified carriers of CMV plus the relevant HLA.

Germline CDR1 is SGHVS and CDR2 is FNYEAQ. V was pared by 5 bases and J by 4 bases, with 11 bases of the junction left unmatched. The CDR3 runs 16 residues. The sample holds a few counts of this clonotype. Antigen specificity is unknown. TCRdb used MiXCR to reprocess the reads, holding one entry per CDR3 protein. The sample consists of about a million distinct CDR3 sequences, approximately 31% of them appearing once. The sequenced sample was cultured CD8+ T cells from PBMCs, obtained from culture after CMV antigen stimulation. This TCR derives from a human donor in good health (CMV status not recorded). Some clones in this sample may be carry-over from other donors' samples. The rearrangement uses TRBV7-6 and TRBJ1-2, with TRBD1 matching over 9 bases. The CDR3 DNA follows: TGTGCCAGCAGCGAATGGGAGGGACAGGGCGGCTATGGCTACACCTTC. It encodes CASSEWEGQGGYGYTF.